A single sample gave rise to the 30 T cell receptor beta chains below, sequenced in a study of OX40 agonist ivuxolimab in advanced cancers. Measured with immunoSEQ multiplex PCR; TCRdb has only the in-frame clones, and not every one. The sample holds some 76,000 clones, about 93% seen once. This sample comprised CD4+ or CD8+ T cells sorted from blood, obtained in a trial of the OX40 agonist ivuxolimab. The source of these receptors is an adult with an advanced solid tumor such as melanoma, head and neck, liver or kidney cancer.

The chain carries TRBV19 and TRBJ1-5; D call uncertain. The CDR3 contains 15 residues. V was clipped by 10 bases and J by 5 bases, with 21 bases between them. Germline V gene data show CDR1 as LNHDA and CDR2 as SQIVND (reference sequence). CDR3 nucleotide sequence: TGTGCCACCCGAATACGGAGGTACGAGGATCAGCCCCAGCATTTT. This encodes CATRIRRYEDQPQHF.

The genes are TRBV4-1 and TRBJ2-7; D is perhaps TRBD1 (6 bases). Germline CDR1 is MGHRA and CDR2 is YSYEKL. Between the trimmed V and J ends, which lost 3 bases and 4 bases, there was a span of 19 bases. The CDR3 covers 16 residues. CDR3 region: CASSQYSTGSTYEQYF. CDR3 nucleotide sequence: TGCGCCAGCAGCCAGTACTCAACAGGGTCCACATACGAGCAGTACTTC.

This rearrangement joins TRBV7-8 to TRBJ1-3, with a tentative D call TRBD1 (6 bases). This CDR3 has 18 residues. The ends were cut back, 0 bases at V and 0 bases at J, with 15 bases in the middle. From germline, CDR1 is SGHVS and CDR2 FQNEAQ. CDR3 bases: TGTGCCAGCAGCTTAGCGGGGGCAGGTCCCCGCTCTGGAAACACCATATATTTT. Residues: CASSLAGAGPRSGNTIYF.

CDR3 sequence reads: CASSETRRGPNYEQYF. The CDR3 DNA sequence: TGCGCCAGCAGTGAGACCCGGAGGGGGCCAAACTACGAGCAGTACTTC. The V call is TRBV10-1, the J call TRBJ2-7; maybe TRBD1 (7 bases). The CDR3 covers 16 residues. Trimming stripped 2 bases from V and 3 bases from J, with 17 bases between. Germline values: CDR1 WNHNN, CDR2 SYGVQD (reference sequence).

This chain links TRBV9 with TRBJ1-2, with D tentatively TRBD1 (6 bases). Germline CDR1 reads SGDLS; CDR2 reads YYNGEE. The CDR3 is 16 residues long. V was shortened by 0 bases and J by 4 bases, with 16 bases between the two germline ends. The CDR3 coding sequence is TGTGCCAGCAGCGTAGCAAGGGGGAAAGGTCTCTATGGCTACACCTTC. It is translated as CASSVARGKGLYGYTF.

The CDR3 sequence: CASRGLSGGWADTQYF. CDR3 in DNA: TGTGCCAGCCGTGGGCTTAGCGGGGGGTGGGCAGATACGCAGTATTTT. J is TRBJ2-3 and V is TRBV27; 10 nucleotides match TRBD2. Trimming took 8 bases from V and 4 from J; bases not matched to a gene: 12. This CDR3 has 16 amino acids. Germline values: CDR1 MNHEY, CDR2 SMNVEV (reference sequence).

The chain carries TRBV10-1 and TRBJ1-5, with a tentative D call TRBD1 (6 bases). The length of the CDR3 is 14 residues. V dropped 3 bases and J dropped 5 bases, with 11 bases sitting between them. The V gene's germline CDR1 is WNHNN and CDR2 SYGVQD (reference sequence). DNA of the CDR3: TGCGCCAGCAGTGAAACAGGGTTCTATCAGCCCCAGCATTTT. Residues: CASSETGFYQPQHF.

This clone was seen more than once but under ten times. V usage is TRBV5-5 and J usage is TRBJ1-2, with TRBD1 matching over 7 bases. Germline V gene data show CDR1 as SGHKS and CDR2 as YYEKEE (reference sequence). The CDR3 is 16 amino acids. V lost 0 bases, J lost 0 bases, and 5 bases stayed unmatched. The CDR3 loop is CASSLGLGTANYGYTF. CDR3 nucleotide sequence: TGTGCCAGCAGCTTGGGTTTAGGGACAGCTAACTATGGCTACACCTTC.

This rearrangement joins TRBV7-9 to TRBJ2-3, with D perhaps matching TRBD1 (7 bases). V was trimmed by 8 bases and J by 3 bases, leaving 18 bases between them. The CDR3 covers 15 residues. Germline V gives CDR1 SEHNR, CDR2 FQNEAQ (reference sequence). The CDR3 sequence: CASGGTVTKTDTQYF. In DNA, the CDR3 is TGTGCCAGCGGAGGGACAGTGACCAAAACAGATACGCAGTATTTT. The full variable domain, in which reference TRBV7-9 and TRBJ2-3 provide the parts outside the CDR3, is DTGVSQNPRHKITKRGQNVTFRCDPISEHNRLYWYRQTLGQGPEFLTYFQNEAQLEKSRLLSDRFSAERPKGSFSTLEIQRTEQGDSAMYLCASGGTVTKTDTQYFGPGTRLTVL.

V and J are TRBV7-8 and TRBJ1-1; TRBD1 might be the D (5 bases). This CDR3 spans 14 amino acids. Trimming cost V 3 bases and J 1 base, with 9 bases left between them. In germline, CDR1 is SGHVS, CDR2 FQNEAQ. CDR3 in DNA: TGTGCCAGCAGCTTTGTGGGGGAGAACACTGAAGCTTTCTTT. This translates into CASSFVGENTEAFF.

The chain uses TRBV4-3 and TRBJ2-7, with D unclear. Germline CDR1 and CDR2: LGHNA and YSLEER. The CDR3 is 12 amino acids. Trimming stripped 1 base from V and 5 bases from J, with 6 bases between. The CDR3 DNA follows: TGCGCCAGCAGCCAAGGGTTTGACGAGCAGTACTTC. It is translated as CASSQGFDEQYF.

The CDR3 reads CASSLPGQGTEAFF. In nucleotides, the CDR3 is TGTGCCAGCAGCTTACCCGGACAGGGAACTGAAGCTTTCTTT. The rearrangement links TRBV11-2 to TRBJ1-1; 8 bases agree with TRBD1. With 2 bases clipped from V and 5 bases from J, the junction kept 4 bases outside the gene matches. CDR3 length: 14 residues. In germline, CDR1 is SGHAT, CDR2 FQNNGV.

In its sample, this clone was seen a few times. The chain employs TRBV19 and TRBJ1-6; TRBD1 matches 10 bases. The ends lost 5 bases at V and 8 bases at J; junction bases unmatched: 0. Germline loops: CDR1 LNHDA, CDR2 SQIVND (reference sequence). The CDR3 spans 13 residues. The chain's CDR3 is CASSGTGDSPLHF. Written as DNA, the CDR3 is TGTGCCAGTAGTGGGACAGGGGATTCACCCCTCCACTTT.

V usage is TRBV9 and J usage is TRBJ1-5, with D possibly matching TRBD1 (5 bases). V was trimmed by 7 bases and J by 6 bases, leaving 11 bases between them. The CDR3 runs 12 residues. CDR1 and CDR2 (germline): SGDLS, YYNGEE. The CDR3 loop reads CASGSGVQPQHF. The CDR3 DNA follows: TGTGCCAGCGGGTCGGGGGTTCAGCCCCAGCATTTT.

The J gene is TRBJ2-3, the V gene TRBV4-2; the D is unclear. In germline, CDR1 is LGHNA, CDR2 YNFKEQ. The CDR3 is 14 residues long. The V end was cut by 4 bases, the J end by 0 bases, with 8 bases between. As DNA, the CDR3 is TGTGCCAGCAGCCTAGGATCTAGCACAGATACGCAGTATTTT. Its translation: CASSLGSSTDTQYF.

The rearrangement links TRBV9 to TRBJ2-3, with 10 bases that match TRBD2. Unmatched junction bases numbered 9, after V lost 0 bases and J lost 5 bases. CDR1 and CDR2 from the germline V gene are SGDLS and YYNGEE. This CDR3 spans 17 amino acids. The chain's CDR3 is CASSVARAGGVEDTQYF. The DNA of the CDR3 is TGTGCCAGCAGCGTAGCCCGAGCGGGGGGGGTAGAAGATACGCAGTATTTT.

The rearrangement joins TRBV5-5 to TRBJ1-5; D is perhaps TRBD1 (5 bases). V was trimmed by 4 bases and J by 7 bases, leaving 21 bases between them. This CDR3 spans 16 amino acids. The germline V gene encodes CDR1 SGHKS and CDR2 YYEKEE (reference sequence). The CDR3 loop reads CASSPESGEGYQPQHF. The CDR3 coding sequence is TGTGCCAGCAGCCCTGAGTCAGGTGAGGGGTACCAGCCCCAGCATTTT.

The J gene is TRBJ1-5, the V gene TRBV30; tentative D call: TRBD1 (5 bases). The CDR3 has 15 residues. Trimming cost V 0 bases and J 2 bases, with 11 bases left between them. Germline assignment: CDR1 GTSNPN and CDR2 SVGIG (reference sequence). As DNA, the CDR3 is TGTGCCTGGAGTGTACTGCAGGGTGGCAATCAGCCCCAGCATTTT. It is translated as CAWSVLQGGNQPQHF.

This sequence joins TRBV11-2 and TRBJ2-3; D is possibly TRBD2 (5 bases). Germline values: CDR1 SGHAT, CDR2 FQNNGV. The length of the CDR3 is 17 residues. Trimming pared 0 bases from V and 2 bases from J, leaving 15 bases between. CDR3 region: CASSLDFRSGDTDTQYF. DNA of the CDR3: TGTGCCAGCAGCTTAGATTTTAGGTCCGGGGACACAGATACGCAGTATTTT.

A single count supports this clone. This sequence joins TRBV7-9 and TRBJ2-7, with 11 bases that match TRBD1. V shed 4 bases, J shed 5 bases, and the junction held 10 bases outside the gene matches. Looked up from germline, CDR1 is SEHNR and CDR2 is FQNEAQ (reference sequence). The CDR3 is 16 residues long. CDR3 sequence: CASSYGQGAIWDEQYF. The CDR3 bases are TGTGCCAGCAGCTACGGACAGGGGGCGATTTGGGACGAGCAGTACTTC. The variable domain in full, completed from reference TRBV7-9 and TRBJ2-7, reads DTGVSQNPRHKITKRGQNVTFRCDPISEHNRLYWYRQTLGQGPEFLTYFQNEAQLEKSRLLSDRFSAERPKGSFSTLEIQRTEQGDSAMYLCASSYGQGAIWDEQYFGPGTRLTVT.

This clone was recorded once. The rearrangement uses TRBV6-6 and TRBJ1-5; D remains ambiguous. The CDR3 is 16 amino acids. Deletions cut 2 bases from V and 3 bases from J, with 14 bases between. Germline CDR1 is MNHNY and CDR2 is SVGAGI (reference sequence). The CDR3: CASSYLGTNYNQPQHF. CDR3 DNA sequence: TGTGCCAGCAGTTACCTGGGAACAAATTACAATCAGCCCCAGCATTTT.

The V and J genes are TRBV7-9 and TRBJ1-1; D is unclear. The CDR3 has 14 amino acids. Germline CDR1 reads SEHNR; CDR2 reads FQNEAQ (reference sequence). Deletions cut 1 base from V and 1 base from J, with 7 bases between. The CDR3 DNA is TGTGCCAGCAGCTTAGTTGTAGGGAACACTGAAGCTTTCTTT. Protein product: CASSLVVGNTEAFF.

With regard to this clone: With a much larger clone just one base away, this may be a read error. The sample has other DNA sequences that encode this CDR3 too. J is TRBJ2-5 and V is TRBV7-9; no reliable D call. The DNA end is a closer match to TRBJ2-7, so the J assignment may be wrong. Germline CDR1 reads SEHNR; CDR2 reads FQNEAQ (reference sequence). The CDR3 runs 13 residues. The CDR3 coding sequence is TGTGCCAGCAGCTTACCTGGTTCCTACGAGCAGTACTTC. Translation: CASSLPGSYEQYF.

This chain connects TRBV10-3 to TRBJ2-7, with 8 bases identical to TRBD1. This CDR3 region has 15 residues. Germline CDR1 is ENHRY and CDR2 is SYGVKD. Trimming cost V 3 bases and J 2 bases; bases outside gene matches: 6. CDR3 sequence reads: CAISDPDRGPYEQYF. CDR3 sequence (DNA): TGTGCCATCAGTGACCCCGACAGGGGTCCCTACGAGCAGTACTTC.

The rearrangement uses TRBV5-1 and TRBJ2-7; D not resolved. The CDR3 sequence is 16 residues long. V gave up 0 bases and J gave up 0 bases, with 13 bases separating them. The germline V gene encodes CDR1 SGHRS and CDR2 YFSETQ. CDR3 region: CASSLGGVLGSYEQYF. DNA for the CDR3: TGCGCCAGCAGCTTGGGTGGGGTGCTCGGCTCCTACGAGCAGTACTTC.

The chain couples TRBV2 to TRBJ2-1; possibly TRBD2 for D (6 bases). This CDR3 comprises 12 residues. Germline-derived CDR1 and CDR2 are SNHLY and FYNNEI. V lost 6 bases and J lost 6, with 9 bases in between. The CDR3 sequence: CASRGLRNEQFF. In DNA, the CDR3 is TGTGCCAGCAGGGGACTCCGCAATGAGCAGTTCTTC. Full variable domain (remainder filled in from reference TRBV2 and TRBJ2-1): EPEVTQTPSHQVTQMGQEVILRCVPISNHLYFYWYRQILGQKVEFLVSFYNNEISEKSEIFDDQFSVERPDGSNFTLKIRSTKLEDSAMYFCASRGLRNEQFFGPGTRLTVL.

The chain recombines TRBV9 with TRBJ2-7; TRBD2 might be the D (5 bases). The germline gives CDR1 SGDLS, CDR2 YYNGEE. Trimming removed 0 bases from V and 6 bases from J, with 16 bases in between. The CDR3 is 15 residues long. The CDR3 sequence is CASSVGGSSFPEQYF. CDR3 DNA sequence: TGTGCCAGCAGCGTAGGGGGTTCTAGCTTCCCCGAGCAGTACTTC.

V and J are TRBV9 and TRBJ2-3; unclear D gene. The ends were cut back, 2 bases at V and 4 bases at J, with 14 bases in the middle. This CDR3 spans 15 amino acids. Germline assignment: CDR1 SGDLS and CDR2 YYNGEE. In DNA, the CDR3 is TGTGCCAGCAGCGTCGACGCTATATATTCAGATACGCAGTATTTT. This translates into CASSVDAIYSDTQYF. Using reference TRBV9 and TRBJ2-3 for the parts outside the CDR3, the full variable domain is DSGVTQTPKHLITATGQRVTLRCSPRSGDLSVYWYQQSLDQGLQFLIQYYNGEERAKGNILERFSAQQFPDLHSELNLSSLELGDSALYFCASSVDAIYSDTQYFGPGTRLTVL.

The chain is built from TRBV5-4 and TRBJ2-7; TRBD1 aligns across 11 bases. V dropped 3 bases and J dropped 5; count of bases not matched to a gene: 4. The CDR3 has 14 residues. CDR1 and CDR2 from the germline V gene are SGHNT and YYREEE (reference sequence). CDR3 sequence (DNA): TGTGCCAGCAGCTGGGACAGGGGGTCGGACGAGCAGTACTTC. It translates to CASSWDRGSDEQYF.

The J gene is TRBJ2-1, the V gene TRBV6-4; no clear D. CDR3 size: 11 residues. V was clipped by 0 bases and J by 10 bases, with 4 bases between them. Germline V lookup: CDR1 MRHNA, CDR2 SNTAGT. Here the CDR3 DNA reads TGTGCCAGCAGTGACTCAGGGGAGCAGTTCTTC. It codes for CASSDSGEQFF.